This T cell receptor beta chain was found in a study of shared clonotypes between healthy human individuals. Clones were read by immunoSEQ multiplex PCR, and TCRdb kept only the in-frame ones, dropping some. Among about 2.3 million clones, around 90% were seen once, and the ten largest hold approximately 0.4%. Into CD45RA+ naive and CD45RA-negative memory subsets, the CD4+ cells were split. This clone was counted only a few times. V was pared by 3 bases and J by 6 bases, with 12 bases between. The CDR3 sequence is 14 residues long. Germline CDR1 SGHTA, CDR2 FQGNSA. The chain recombines TRBV7-2 with TRBJ1-5; tentative D call: TRBD1 (6 bases). The specimen sequenced was naive CD4+ T cells from PBMCs. The subset here: CD45RA+ positively selected. This receptor was identified in a man aged 18 to 29 in good health. Some clones in this sample may be carry-over from other donors' samples. CDR3: CASSFQGMGQPQHF. In DNA form, the CDR3 reads TGTGCCAGCAGCTTCCAGGGGATGGGTCAGCCCCAGCATTTT.